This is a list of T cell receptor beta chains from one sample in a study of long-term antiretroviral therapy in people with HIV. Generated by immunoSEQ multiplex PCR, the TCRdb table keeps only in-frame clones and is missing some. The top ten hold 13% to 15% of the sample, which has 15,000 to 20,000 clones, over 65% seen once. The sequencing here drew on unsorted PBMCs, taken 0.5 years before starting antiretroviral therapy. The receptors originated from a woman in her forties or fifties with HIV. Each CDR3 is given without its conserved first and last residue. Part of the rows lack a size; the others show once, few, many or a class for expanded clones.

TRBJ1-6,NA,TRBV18,ASSPGTGSNSPLH
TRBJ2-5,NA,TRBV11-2,ASRSGVQETQY
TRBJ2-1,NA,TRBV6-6,ASSYSNQGKEQF
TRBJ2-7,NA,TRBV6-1,ASSEYRTGGYEQY
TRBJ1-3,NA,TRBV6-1,ASSEIRRVVAGNTIY
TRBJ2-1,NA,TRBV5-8,ASSPDGYSYNEQF
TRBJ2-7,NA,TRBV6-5,ASSLAGGKVEQY
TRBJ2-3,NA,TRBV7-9,ASSLDTQY
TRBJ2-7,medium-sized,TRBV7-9,ASSPRGGYEQY
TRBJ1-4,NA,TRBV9,ASSLGRREREKLF
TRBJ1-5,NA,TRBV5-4,ASSVRGGVTYSNQPQH
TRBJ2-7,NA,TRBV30,AWSAGTSGLVVNEQY
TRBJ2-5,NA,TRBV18,ASSPPSGGAKETQY
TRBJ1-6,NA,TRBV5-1,ASSLGGKGYNSPLH
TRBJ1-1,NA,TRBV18,ASSFEGGMNTEAF
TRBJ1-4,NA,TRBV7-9,ASSPGRGTNEKLF
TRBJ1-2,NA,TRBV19,ASRSLEGNYGYT
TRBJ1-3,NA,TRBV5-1,ASSRSGGPGNTIY
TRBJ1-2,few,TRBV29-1,SVTHVGAGYGYT
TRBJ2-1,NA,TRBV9,ASSATFGMAGYNEQF
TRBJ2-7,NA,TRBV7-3,ASRSTSGGYEQY
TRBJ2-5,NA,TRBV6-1,ASYGLETQY
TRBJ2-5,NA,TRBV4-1,ASSLLGEQQETQY
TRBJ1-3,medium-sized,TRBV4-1,ASSQGWTGYTIY
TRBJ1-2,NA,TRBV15,ATSRTVQGYT
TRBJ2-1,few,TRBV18,ASSPSTGEGYNEQF
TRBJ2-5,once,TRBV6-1,ASSPGGPWETQY
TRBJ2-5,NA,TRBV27,ASRFRDRVQETQY
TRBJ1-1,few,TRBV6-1,ASSHGNTEAF
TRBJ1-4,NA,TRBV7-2,ASSTFQNIRQGDEKLF
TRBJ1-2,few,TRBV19,ASRGPGYGYT
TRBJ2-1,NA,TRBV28,ASSLPPPRSYNEQF
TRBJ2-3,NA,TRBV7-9,ASSPGLAGARTDTQY
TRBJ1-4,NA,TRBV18,ASSSDPGQLTNEKLF
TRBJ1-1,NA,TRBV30,AWSVKVGTGHTEAF
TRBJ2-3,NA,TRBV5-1,ASSSRPDGSTDTQY
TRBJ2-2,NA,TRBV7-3,AIRIRVGDVGELF
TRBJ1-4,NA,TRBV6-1,ASRAGTGREKLF
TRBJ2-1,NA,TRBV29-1,SVRTGGNNEQF
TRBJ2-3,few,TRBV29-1,SVEVTGSGTDTQY
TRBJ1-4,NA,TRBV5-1,ASMPQGAGEKLF